This T cell receptor beta chain was retrieved from a study of blood T cell repertoires in COVID-19. Across the whole study: The origin of the acute and convalescent COVID-19 samples was the United States, Italy and Spain.

Across 20 to 25 US areas, participants ranged in age from about 18 to 89 years. In the authors' methods: Amplified reference gene primers provided the basis for estimating nucleated cell counts. This table comes from immunoSEQ multiplex PCR, and its TCRdb copy is limited to in-frame clones, with some not included. That table supplies the V and J calls and clone size; D and trimming were determined from the DNA. The top ten clones hold 2% to 2.5% of a sample with some 380,000 clones, 70% to 90% of them seen once. This CDR3 is 15 amino acids long. The germline V and J ends were trimmed by 5 bases and 0 bases, with 11 bases remaining between them. Germline values: CDR1 SGHTA, CDR2 FQGNSA.

The specimen was PBMCs or T cells enriched from blood (not recorded which). The TCR sequence derives from a woman aged 40-49 years with acute COVID-19. This rearrangement joins TRBV7-2 to TRBJ1-5; D may be TRBD1 (6 bases). The CDR3 DNA sequence: TGTGCCAGCAGCATACAGGGTATTAGCAATCAGCCCCAGCATTTT. Protein product: CASSIQGISNQPQHF.